These 4 T cell receptor beta chains originate from one sample sequenced in a study of CD8 T cells in ankylosing spondylitis. Each CDR3 protein is one row after TCRdb ran MiXCR on the 5' RACE reads. The data show fewer than 25,000 distinct CDR3 sequences, 10% to 15% seen once. The specimen sequenced was blood. Receptors originate from a male donor with ankylosing spondylitis or in good health (not recorded which).

The chain carries TRBV19 and TRBJ1-2; no clear D gene. The CDR3 runs 14 residues. Germline V lookup: CDR1 LNHDA, CDR2 SQIVND (reference sequence). V was pared by 4 bases and J by 1 base, with 10 bases between. CDR3 bases: TGTGCCAGTAGTAGAAATGCGGTTAACTATGGCTACACCTTC. As protein: CASSRNAVNYGYTF.

V usage is TRBV5-1 and J usage is TRBJ2-7; the D gene is possibly TRBD2 (7 bases). Germline V gene data show CDR1 as SGHRS and CDR2 as YFSETQ. V shed 4 bases and J shed 0 bases, with 11 bases lying between them. This CDR3 has 14 amino acids. The CDR3 coding sequence is TGCGCCAGCAGCCGGGGGGCCCTCTCCTACGAGCAGTACTTC. Translating it yields CASSRGALSYEQYF. The full variable domain, rest sourced from reference TRBV5-1 and TRBJ2-7, is KAGVTQTPRYLIKTRGQQVTLSCSPISGHRSVSWYQQTPGQGLQFLFEYFSETQRNKGNFPGRFSGRQFSNSRSEMNVSTLELGDSALYLCASSRGALSYEQYFGPGTRLTVT.

This clonotype occurred a few times. The chain uses TRBV20-1 and TRBJ2-2, with unresolved D. V lost 1 base and J 7 bases, leaving 7 bases between the germline ends. This CDR3 is built from 12 residues. Germline CDR1 DFQATT, CDR2 SNEGSKA (reference sequence). CDR3 DNA sequence: TGCAGTGCTAGAGTCCCGGGCGGGGAGCTGTTTTTT. Its protein is CSARVPGGELFF.

This clonotype was seen only a few times. The V and J genes are TRBV28 and TRBJ2-3, with D perhaps matching TRBD1 or TRBD2 (5 bases each). The germline V gene has CDR1 MDHEN and CDR2 SYDVKM. The CDR3 has 16 amino acids. V dropped 6 bases and J dropped 0 bases, with 16 bases sitting between them. The CDR3: CASSILGTDSTDTQYF. The CDR3 DNA reads TGTGCCAGCAGCATCTTGGGGACGGATAGCACAGATACGCAGTATTTT.